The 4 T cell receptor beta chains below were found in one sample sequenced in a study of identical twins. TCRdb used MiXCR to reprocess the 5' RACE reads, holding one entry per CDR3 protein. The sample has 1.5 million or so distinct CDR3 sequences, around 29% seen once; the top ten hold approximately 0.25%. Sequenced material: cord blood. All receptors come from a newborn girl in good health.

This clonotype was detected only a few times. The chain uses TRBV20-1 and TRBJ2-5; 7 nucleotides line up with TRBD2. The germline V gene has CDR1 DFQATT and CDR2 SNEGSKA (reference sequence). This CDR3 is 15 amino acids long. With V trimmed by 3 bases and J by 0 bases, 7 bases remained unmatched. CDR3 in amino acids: CSASRGLKYQETQYF. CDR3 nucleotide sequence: TGCAGTGCTAGCCGGGGACTAAAGTACCAAGAGACCCAGTACTTC.

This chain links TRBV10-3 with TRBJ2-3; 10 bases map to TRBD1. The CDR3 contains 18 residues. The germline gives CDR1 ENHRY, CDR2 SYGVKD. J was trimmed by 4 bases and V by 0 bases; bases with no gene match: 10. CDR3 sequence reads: CAISESWRQGARADTQYF. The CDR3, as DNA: TGTGCCATCAGTGAGTCGTGGCGACAGGGGGCCAGGGCAGATACGCAGTATTTT.

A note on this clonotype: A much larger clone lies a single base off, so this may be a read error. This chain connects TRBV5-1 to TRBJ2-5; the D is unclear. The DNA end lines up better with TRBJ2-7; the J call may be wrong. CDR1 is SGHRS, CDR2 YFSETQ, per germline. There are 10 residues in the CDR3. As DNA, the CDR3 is TGCGTCAGCCCTCCCTACGAGCAGTACTTC. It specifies CVSPPYEQYF.

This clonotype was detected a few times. CDR3 bases: TGTGCCACCAGCCCATACGGGACAGGGGACAATGAGCAGTTCTTC. It is translated as CATSPYGTGDNEQFF. V is TRBV24-1 and J is TRBJ2-1; 10 nucleotides line up with TRBD1. With V trimmed by 7 bases and J by 5 bases, 7 bases remained unmatched. The CDR3 loop spans 15 amino acids. Germline values: CDR1 KGHDR, CDR2 SFDVKD.